Sequencing of this TCR beta chain was carried out in a study of blood T cells in healthy people across ages. A sample-barcoded 5' primer and a J-beta primer mix were used in a second PCR of roughly 6 to 11 cycles. MiXCR was run by TCRdb on the 5' RACE reads, yielding one entry per CDR3 protein. Here the sample spans roughly 640,000 distinct CDR3 sequences, about 30% being singletons. In this sample, this clonotype turned up many times. The antigen is not known. Notes on the study in general: Estimated diversity across one million T cells was deemed an underestimate.

Sequencing used blood. The receptor was isolated from a woman aged 80 or over in good health.

CDR3 sequence reads: CASSLWGPGETQYF. Here the CDR3 DNA reads TGTGCCAGCAGTTTATGGGGGCCCGGAGAGACCCAGTACTTC. This chain uses TRBV12-3 or TRBV12-4 with TRBJ2-5, with a tentative D call TRBD1 (6 bases). V gave up 2 bases and J gave up 4 bases, with 11 bases separating them. The CDR3 spans 14 residues.